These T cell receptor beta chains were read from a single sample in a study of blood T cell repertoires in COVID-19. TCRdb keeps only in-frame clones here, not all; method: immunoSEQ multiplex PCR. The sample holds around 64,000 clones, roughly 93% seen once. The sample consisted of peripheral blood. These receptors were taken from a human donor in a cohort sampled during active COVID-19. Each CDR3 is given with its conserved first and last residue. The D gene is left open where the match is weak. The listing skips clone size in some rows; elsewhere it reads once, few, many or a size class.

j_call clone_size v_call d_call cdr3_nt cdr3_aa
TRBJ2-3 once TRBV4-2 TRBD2 TGTGCCAGCAGCCAAGCGGGCGGTAGCGGGAGGTCCGATACGCAGTATTTT CASSQAGGSGRSDTQYF
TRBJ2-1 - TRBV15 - TGTGCCACCAGCAGAGAGGCCAGCGGTTTTAATGAGCAGTTCTTC CATSREASGFNEQFF
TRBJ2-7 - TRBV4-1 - TGCGCCAGCAGCCAAGATCGCTTCGGTTACGAGCAGTACTTC CASSQDRFGYEQYF
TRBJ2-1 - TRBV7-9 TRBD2 TGTGCCAGCAGCTTATGGCTAGCGGCTAAATACAATGAGCAGTTCTTC CASSLWLAAKYNEQFF
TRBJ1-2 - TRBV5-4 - TGTGCCAGCAGCTCCGAGCCGGGTTTAGGCTACACCTTC CASSSEPGLGYTF
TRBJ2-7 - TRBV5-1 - TGCGCCAGCAAGGTGGGCACGAGCTCCTACGAGCAGTACTTC CASKVGTSSYEQYF
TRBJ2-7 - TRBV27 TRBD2 TGTGCCAGCAGTTTAGAAGGGACTAGCGGATCCTACGAGCAGTACTTC CASSLEGTSGSYEQYF
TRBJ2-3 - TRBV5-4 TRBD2 TGTGCCAGCAGCAAGGGACTAGCAAACACAGATACGCAGTATTTT CASSKGLANTDTQYF
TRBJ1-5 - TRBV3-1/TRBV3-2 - TGTGCCAGCAGCCAAGATTGGGCAGGGGATCAGCCCCAGCATTTT CASSQDWAGDQPQHF
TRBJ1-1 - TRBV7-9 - TGTGCCAGCAGCTTCGAGTTGGGGCGAACTGAAGCTTTCTTT CASSFELGRTEAFF
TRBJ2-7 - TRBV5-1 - TGCGCCAGCAGCTTCAATACCCCACAGGGAGTGGGACCCTACGAGCAGTACTTC CASSFNTPQGVGPYEQYF
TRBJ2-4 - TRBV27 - TGTGCCAGCAGTACAGTTCCCAAAAACATTCAGTACTTC CASSTVPKNIQYF
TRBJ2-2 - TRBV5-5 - TGTGCCAGCAGCTTCTATACCGCGGGGGAGCTGTTTTTT CASSFYTAGELFF
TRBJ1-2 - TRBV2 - TGTGCCAGCAGTGAAGCGATGCAGGGGATGGATGGCTACACCTTC CASSEAMQGMDGYTF
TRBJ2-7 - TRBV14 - TGTGCCAGCAGCCAAGGCTGGGTTGACAGGCGCTCCTACGAGCAGTACTTC CASSQGWVDRRSYEQYF
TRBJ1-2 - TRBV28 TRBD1 TGTGCCAGCAGCCCTCTACAGGGGAAAACAGCTAACTATGGCTACACCTTC CASSPLQGKTANYGYTF
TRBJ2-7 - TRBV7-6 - TGTGCCAGCAGCAAAGGGGTAGAGTACGAGCAGTACTTC CASSKGVEYEQYF
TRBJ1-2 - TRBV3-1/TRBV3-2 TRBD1 TGTGCCAGCAGCCTTGGGACAGCTAATTATGGCTACACCTTC CASSLGTANYGYTF